This passage covers 24 T cell receptor beta chains from one sample sequenced in a study of blood T cell repertoires in COVID-19. This table comes from immunoSEQ multiplex PCR, and its TCRdb copy is limited to in-frame clones, with some not included. The data hold tens of thousands of clones, with around 87% observed a single time. The sequenced sample was peripheral blood. The receptor source for this set is a man in his sixties or seventies with active COVID-19.

This clone was detected only once. This chain uses TRBV27 with TRBJ2-1; 12 nucleotides line up with TRBD2. Per germline, CDR1 MNHEY and CDR2 SMNVEV (reference sequence). J lost 2 bases, V lost 5 bases, and 7 bases had no gene match. This CDR3 region has 17 residues. The CDR3 sequence: CASSPRTSGIPYNEQFF. In DNA form, the CDR3 reads TGTGCCAGCAGTCCCCGGACTAGCGGGATCCCCTACAATGAGCAGTTCTTC.

The chain joins TRBV7-3 to TRBJ2-3; D remains ambiguous. V was trimmed by 5 bases and J by 0 bases, leaving 3 bases between them. Germline values: CDR1 SGHTA, CDR2 FQGTGA. The CDR3 runs to 12 residues. This chain's CDR3 is CASSQSTDTQYF. CDR3 in DNA: TGTGCCAGCAGCCAGAGCACAGATACGCAGTATTTT.

The J gene is TRBJ2-1, the V gene TRBV7-2, with a possible D match to TRBD2 (6 bases). CDR3 length equals 14 residues. CDR1 and CDR2 (germline): SGHTA, FQGNSA. V was trimmed by 5 bases and J by 6 bases, leaving 14 bases between them. CDR3 sequence: CASSRGSQTNEQFF. In DNA, the CDR3 is TGTGCCAGCAGCCGGGGGTCCCAGACCAATGAGCAGTTCTTC.

V gene TRBV7-9 combines with J gene TRBJ1-2; TRBD1 agrees at 8 bases. In germline, CDR1 is SEHNR, CDR2 FQNEAQ (reference sequence). This CDR3 region has 15 residues. Trimming cost V 3 bases and J 4 bases; bases outside gene matches: 7. As DNA, the CDR3 is TGTGCCAGCAGCTTGAAGCGCCAGGGGGCCTATGGCTACACCTTC. Protein product: CASSLKRQGAYGYTF.

The V gene is TRBV24-1, the J gene TRBJ2-7, with no clear D. The germline gives CDR1 KGHDR, CDR2 SFDVKD. Trimming removed 4 bases at V and 5 bases at J, with 11 bases between. There are 13 residues in the CDR3. CDR3 sequence: CATSDEWANEQYF. The CDR3 bases are TGTGCCACCAGTGACGAATGGGCCAACGAGCAGTACTTC.

The chain is built from TRBV30 and TRBJ2-7; D is possibly TRBD1 (5 bases). The V gene's germline CDR1 is GTSNPN and CDR2 SVGIG (reference sequence). The CDR3 extends over 14 amino acids. V was clipped by 4 bases and J by 0 bases, with 13 bases between them. CDR3: CAWTQGRSSYEQYF. CDR3 coding DNA: TGTGCCTGGACTCAGGGCCGCAGCTCCTACGAGCAGTACTTC. The full variable domain, its missing parts supplied by reference TRBV30 and TRBJ2-7, is SQTIHQWPATLVQPVGSPLSLECTVEGTSNPNLYWYRQAAGRGLQLLFYSVGIGQISSEVPQNLSASRPQDRQFILSSKKLLLSDSGFYLCAWTQGRSSYEQYFGPGTRLTVT.

This sequence joins TRBV19 and TRBJ1-2; 7 nucleotides line up with TRBD1. The germline CDR1 and CDR2 sequences are LNHDA and SQIVND (reference sequence). The length of the CDR3 is 13 residues. The V segment lost 5 bases and the J segment 6 bases; nucleotides outside the gene matches: 6. CDR3 DNA sequence: TGTGCCAGTAGTCACAGGGGTGGGGATGGCTACACCTTC. Its translation: CASSHRGGDGYTF.

The rearrangement links TRBV7-8 to TRBJ2-7, with TRBD2 matching over 9 bases. The CDR3 contains 20 residues. Germline loops: CDR1 SGHVS, CDR2 FQNEAQ. V lost 1 base to trimming and J lost 3 bases; unmatched junction nucleotides: 19. The CDR3 sequence is CASSLEGGSGRPAYGYEQYF. As DNA, the CDR3 is TGTGCCAGCAGCTTAGAGGGGGGGAGCGGGAGGCCGGCCTACGGCTACGAGCAGTACTTC.

V and J are TRBV7-2 and TRBJ2-7; 10 bases match TRBD1. Trimming removed 11 bases from V and 3 bases from J; junction bases left unmatched: 22. This CDR3 is 18 amino acids long. Germline V gives CDR1 SGHTA, CDR2 FQGNSA. The CDR3 bases are TGTGCCTGCTGCTTTGGCAGGGGCGGGGGGACAGGGGTCTACGAGCAGTACTTC. This codes for CACCFGRGGGTGVYEQYF.

CDR3 sequence reads: CASSPGRSYEQYF. The CDR3 DNA reads as TGTGCCAGCAGCCCGGGGAGATCCTACGAGCAGTACTTC. This chain joins TRBV7-8 and TRBJ2-7; a possible D gene is TRBD2 (5 bases). CDR1 is SGHVS, CDR2 FQNEAQ, per germline. Trimming removed 5 bases from V and 1 base from J, with 9 bases in between. This CDR3 is 13 amino acids long.

The rearrangement joins TRBV19 to TRBJ2-3, with 12 bases that match TRBD2. V lost 5 bases to trimming and J lost 1 base; unmatched junction nucleotides: 4. Germline CDR1 and CDR2: LNHDA and SQIVND (reference sequence). The CDR3 spans 16 residues. CDR3 DNA: TGTGCCAGTAGTGCTAGCGGGAGGGGGGGCACAGATACGCAGTATTTT. Protein: CASSASGRGGTDTQYF.

This clone showed up just once. The chain couples TRBV14 to TRBJ2-1; D gene unclear. V was clipped by 1 base and J by 1 base, with 11 bases between them. This CDR3 has 16 amino acids. CDR1 and CDR2 (germline): SGHDN, FVKESK. The DNA of the CDR3 is TGTGCCAGCAGCCAAGTCCGGCGGTTTTCCTACAATGAGCAGTTCTTC. This translates into CASSQVRRFSYNEQFF. The full variable domain, in which reference TRBV14 and TRBJ2-1 provide the parts outside the CDR3, is EAGVTQFPSHSVIEKGQTVTLRCDPISGHDNLYWYRRVMGKEIKFLLHFVKESKQDESGMPNNRFLAERTGGTYSTLKVQPAELEDSGVYFCASSQVRRFSYNEQFFGPGTRLTVL.

The rearrangement joins TRBV11-3 to TRBJ2-7; 10 bases match TRBD2. There are 17 residues in the CDR3. Germline CDR1 reads SGHNT; CDR2 reads YENEEA. V was clipped by 1 base and J by 0 bases; unmatched bases: 6. CDR3 bases: TGTGCCAGCAGCTTAGGGCTAGCGGGAGTCCGCTCCTACGAGCAGTACTTC. Amino acid sequence: CASSLGLAGVRSYEQYF.

The chain employs TRBV6-2 or TRBV6-3 and TRBJ2-1, with 7 bases identical to TRBD2. Germline V gene sequence: CDR1 MNHEY, CDR2 SVGEGT. The CDR3 sequence is 16 residues long. Trimming at V came to 6 bases and at J to 7 bases, leaving 15 bases not matched to a gene. Here the CDR3 reads CASSTRRVSGGNEQFF. In nucleotides, the CDR3 is TGTGCCAGCAGCACGCGCCGGGTCTCCGGGGGGAATGAGCAGTTCTTC.

This sequence joins TRBV7-9 and TRBJ2-1, with TRBD2 matching over 13 bases. The CDR3 sequence is 16 residues long. Germline assignment: CDR1 SEHNR and CDR2 FQNEAQ (reference sequence). The V and J ends lost 0 bases and 7 bases, in that order; junction bases with no gene match: 3. CDR3 protein: CASSLAPGLAGNEQFF. The DNA for the CDR3 is TGTGCCAGCAGCTTAGCCCCGGGACTAGCGGGGAATGAGCAGTTCTTC.

The genes are TRBV6-5 and TRBJ2-3; 9 bases fit TRBD1. Germline V CDR1 and CDR2: MNHEY, SVGAGI. The CDR3 has 16 amino acids. Trimming cost V 2 bases and J 0 bases; bases outside gene matches: 3. CDR3 loop: CASSYPTGGSTDTQYF. The CDR3 nucleotides read TGTGCCAGCAGTTACCCGACAGGGGGTAGCACAGATACGCAGTATTTT.

This clone showed up just a few times. The chain is built from TRBV7-9 and TRBJ2-5, with 12 bases aligning to TRBD2. The CDR3 extends over 16 amino acids. The J segment lost 2 bases and the V segment lost 5 bases, leaving 6 bases of the junction unmatched. Germline assignment: CDR1 SEHNR and CDR2 FQNEAQ (reference sequence). The CDR3: CASSPTLAGGQETQYF. DNA for the CDR3: TGTGCCAGCAGCCCCACACTAGCGGGAGGACAAGAGACCCAGTACTTC. The whole variable domain, remainder taken from reference TRBV7-9 and TRBJ2-5, is DTGVSQNPRHKITKRGQNVTFRCDPISEHNRLYWYRQTLGQGPEFLTYFQNEAQLEKSRLLSDRFSAERPKGSFSTLEIQRTEQGDSAMYLCASSPTLAGGQETQYFGPGTRLLVL.

This clone was detected once. The chain couples TRBV7-9 to TRBJ2-7; 13 nucleotides agree with TRBD2. Germline-derived CDR1 and CDR2 are SEHNR and FQNEAQ (reference sequence). Unmatched junction bases numbered 8, after V lost 3 bases and J lost 3 bases. The CDR3 spans 17 residues. The CDR3 protein is CASSLGGRTSGSYEQYF. CDR3 nucleotides: TGTGCCAGCAGCTTGGGGGGACGGACTAGCGGGAGCTACGAGCAGTACTTC. The variable domain in full, completed from reference TRBV7-9 and TRBJ2-7, reads DTGVSQNPRHKITKRGQNVTFRCDPISEHNRLYWYRQTLGQGPEFLTYFQNEAQLEKSRLLSDRFSAERPKGSFSTLEIQRTEQGDSAMYLCASSLGGRTSGSYEQYFGPGTRLTVT.

This chain links TRBV11-2 with TRBJ2-1; the match to TRBD2 covers 8 bases. V dropped 7 bases and J dropped 1; count of bases not matched to a gene: 15. Germline lookup yields CDR1 SGHAT and CDR2 FQNNGV. This CDR3 spans 18 amino acids. CDR3 bases: TGTGCCAGCACCCTAGGCGGGGGGAGTTTTTGGTCCTACAATGAGCAGTTCTTC. Translated: CASTLGGGSFWSYNEQFF.

This chain uses TRBV19 with TRBJ2-7; 10 positions match TRBD2. The germline gives CDR1 LNHDA, CDR2 SQIVND (reference sequence). CDR3 length: 15 residues. The CDR3 region is CLGRREAGGPNEQYF. As DNA, the CDR3 is TGTCTGGGCAGGAGGGAAGCGGGAGGGCCGAACGAGCAGTACTTC.

V gene TRBV5-1 combines with J gene TRBJ2-1; 9 bases line up with TRBD2. Per the germline V gene, CDR1 is SGHRS and CDR2 is YFSETQ. The CDR3 contains 17 residues. The J segment lost 4 bases and the V segment lost 0 bases, leaving 8 bases of the junction unmatched. CDR3 nucleotides: TGCGCCAGCAGCTTGGGGTCTAGCGGGACGGGGTACAATGAGCAGTTCTTC. Residues: CASSLGSSGTGYNEQFF. Together with reference TRBV5-1 and TRBJ2-1, the CDR3 gives the full variable domain: KAGVTQTPRYLIKTRGQQVTLSCSPISGHRSVSWYQQTPGQGLQFLFEYFSETQRNKGNFPGRFSGRQFSNSRSEMNVSTLELGDSALYLCASSLGSSGTGYNEQFFGPGTRLTVL.

The CDR3 nucleotides are TGTGCCAGCACCCTGGAGGGAGGCACCTACGAGCAGTACTTC. As protein: CASTLEGGTYEQYF. The V and J genes are TRBV28 and TRBJ2-7; D perhaps matches TRBD2 (6 bases). The CDR3 has 14 amino acids. Trimming removed 7 bases at V and 2 bases at J, with 15 bases between. CDR1 MDHEN and CDR2 SYDVKM come from the germline V gene.

The chain is built from TRBV28 and TRBJ2-5, with 10 bases matching TRBD1. The CDR3 contains 14 residues. In germline, CDR1 is MDHEN, CDR2 SYDVKM. Germline trimming cut 2 bases from V and 7 bases from J; bases unmatched to any gene: 4. The CDR3 protein is CASSLPGQGVTQYF. The DNA of the CDR3 is TGTGCCAGCAGTTTACCCGGACAGGGGGTGACCCAGTACTTC.

The rearrangement joins TRBV29-1 to TRBJ2-1; D remains ambiguous. CDR1 is SQVTM, CDR2 ANQGSEA, per germline. This CDR3 has 14 amino acids. V lost 4 bases and J lost 0, with 10 bases in between. This CDR3 reads CSVGAWSSYNEQFF. The CDR3 nucleotides are TGCAGCGTTGGTGCCTGGAGCTCCTACAATGAGCAGTTCTTC.